Below are 25 T cell receptor beta chains sequenced from a single sample in a study of blood T cell repertoires in COVID-19. Sequencing was performed with immunoSEQ multiplex PCR; in TCRdb, only in-frame clones are kept and a portion is missing. The data show 300,000 to 400,000 clones, with around 90% seen just once and 2.5% to 3.5% held by the top ten. The sample was peripheral blood. The origin of the receptors is a human donor in a cohort sampled during active COVID-19.

This clone has a handful of counts. The chain has TRBV19 and TRBJ1-2, with TRBD1 as a possible D gene (5 bases). CDR1 is LNHDA, CDR2 SQIVND, per germline (reference sequence). The CDR3 is 12 amino acids. Trimming shortened V by 3 bases and J by 8 bases, and 10 bases separated the two germline ends. Here the CDR3 reads CASSIGREGYTF. CDR3 DNA sequence: TGTGCCAGTAGTATCGGCAGGGAAGGCTACACCTTC.

A remark on this clone: Other DNA sequences from this sample encode an identical CDR3 as well. The rearrangement joins TRBV9 to TRBJ2-7; 7 positions match TRBD2. The junction had 0 bases not matched to a gene; V was cut back by 0 bases and J by 0 bases. Per the germline V gene, CDR1 is SGDLS and CDR2 is YYNGEE. The length of the CDR3 is 14 residues. Written as DNA, the CDR3 is TGTGCCAGCAGCGTAGGCGGGAGCTCCTACGAGCAGTACTTC. Encoded protein: CASSVGGSSYEQYF.

This chain joins TRBV5-1 and TRBJ1-2; possible D gene TRBD1, 5 bases. Germline V gene lookup returns CDR1 SGHRS and CDR2 YFSETQ. Trimming cost V 2 bases and J 4 bases, with 12 bases left between them. The CDR3 covers 14 residues. This CDR3 reads CASSFGQTTYGYTF. Written as DNA, the CDR3 is TGCGCCAGCAGCTTCGGACAAACGACCTATGGCTACACCTTC.

V is TRBV14 and J is TRBJ2-7, with TRBD1 matching 9 bases. Germline CDR1 and CDR2: SGHDN and FVKESK. There are 15 residues in the CDR3. Trimming at V came to 4 bases and at J to 1 base, leaving 5 bases not matched to a gene. CDR3 bases: TGTGCCAGCAGCCCCGGACAGGGGTGGTCCTACGAGCAGTACTTC. Translating gives CASSPGQGWSYEQYF.

This clone was picked up a small number of times. Written as DNA, the CDR3 is TGTGCCAGCTCACCTCCGGGACCCGGGGGGCAGCCCCAGCATTTT. Translated: CASSPPGPGGQPQHF. This rearrangement joins TRBV18 to TRBJ1-5; a weak D match, TRBD1 (5 bases). The CDR3 length is 15 residues. Trimming took off 3 bases at V and 7 bases at J, with 16 bases between the two ends. Germline V gene data show CDR1 as KGHSH and CDR2 as LQKENI. Drawing the rest from reference TRBV18 and TRBJ1-5, the complete variable domain is NAGVMQNPRHLVRRRGQEARLRCSPMKGHSHVYWYRQLPEEGLKFMVYLQKENIIDESGMPKERFSAEFPKEGPSILRIQQVVRGDSAAYFCASSPPGPGGQPQHFGDGTRLSIL.

This sequence joins TRBV19 and TRBJ1-1, with 7 positions matching TRBD1. The V segment lost 6 bases and the J segment 0 bases; nucleotides outside the gene matches: 4. The CDR3 is made up of 14 amino acids. Germline V gene sequence: CDR1 LNHDA, CDR2 SQIVND (reference sequence). The CDR3 region has the DNA TGTGCCAGTAGCCGACAGGGCATGAACACTGAAGCTTTCTTT. It translates to CASSRQGMNTEAFF. The full variable domain, completed using reference TRBV19 and TRBJ1-1, is DGGITQSPKYLFRKEGQNVTLSCEQNLNHDAMYWYRQDPGQGLRLIYYSQIVNDFQKGDIAEGYSVSREKKESFPLTVTSAQKNPTAFYLCASSRQGMNTEAFFGQGTRLTVV.

The V and J genes are TRBV7-9 and TRBJ2-2; 12 nucleotides line up with TRBD2. The CDR3 runs to 17 residues. Germline assignment: CDR1 SEHNR and CDR2 FQNEAQ (reference sequence). J gave up 1 base and V 4 bases, and 4 bases lay outside the gene matches. CDR3 bases: TGTGCCAGCAGCTCCGGACTAGCGGGATTGAACACCGGGGAGCTGTTTTTT. Translated, it gives CASSSGLAGLNTGELFF.

This clone was found a few times. The chain couples TRBV29-1 to TRBJ1-1; D unclear. The V and J ends lost 4 bases and 5 bases respectively, with 11 bases between them. The CDR3 totals 12 residues. The V gene's germline CDR1 is SQVTM and CDR2 ANQGSEA. The CDR3 bases are TGCAGCGTTGCAGGTCGGGAAACTGAAGCTTTCTTT. Translated, it gives CSVAGRETEAFF.

The gene calls are TRBV18 and TRBJ1-4; no reliable D call. The CDR3 totals 13 residues. The V end lost 3 bases, the J end lost 8 bases, and 10 bases lay between the germline ends. Per the germline V gene, CDR1 is KGHSH and CDR2 is LQKENI. The CDR3 loop is CASSPSGWEKLFF. The CDR3 region has the DNA TGTGCCAGCTCACCTAGCGGGTGGGAAAAACTGTTTTTT.

The V and J genes are TRBV6-5 and TRBJ2-7; D possibly corresponds to TRBD2 (6 bases). Trimming stripped 0 bases from V and 6 bases from J, with 18 bases between. The CDR3 spans 16 residues. Germline-derived CDR1 and CDR2 are MNHEY and SVGAGI. The CDR3 DNA follows: TGTGCCAGCAGTTACTCGGCGCGTCCAACCGGGGGCGAGCAGTACTTC. Protein sequence: CASSYSARPTGGEQYF.

The DNA of the CDR3 is TGCGCCAGCAGCCAAGATGGGGACAGCCTAATCACTGAAGCTTTCTTT. This codes for CASSQDGDSLITEAFF. The V call is TRBV4-1, the J call TRBJ1-1; 7 nucleotides match TRBD1. Looked up from germline, CDR1 is MGHRA and CDR2 is YSYEKL. CDR3 length equals 16 residues. The V segment lost 0 bases and the J segment 4 bases; nucleotides outside the gene matches: 8.

The chain couples TRBV7-9 to TRBJ2-6; perhaps TRBD2 as D (5 bases). Germline lookup yields CDR1 SEHNR and CDR2 FQNEAQ (reference sequence). The CDR3 sequence is 18 residues long. The V end was cut by 5 bases, the J end by 2 bases, with 19 bases between. This CDR3 is CASSPIPDTTTGANVLTF. CDR3 nucleotide sequence: TGTGCCAGCAGCCCCATTCCCGATACGACTACTGGGGCCAACGTCCTGACTTTC.

V and J are TRBV28 and TRBJ1-5; perhaps TRBD1 as D (6 bases). CDR1 is MDHEN, CDR2 SYDVKM, per germline. V was clipped by 4 bases and J by 0 bases, with 16 bases between them. The CDR3 covers 17 residues. The CDR3 spells CASSSPGGVYSNQPQHF. CDR3 nucleotide sequence: TGTGCCAGCAGTTCCCCTGGGGGCGTCTATAGCAATCAGCCCCAGCATTTT. Full variable domain (rest looked up from reference TRBV28 and TRBJ1-5): DVKVTQSSRYLVKRTGEKVFLECVQDMDHENMFWYRQDPGLGLRLIYFSYDVKMKEKGDIPEGYSVSREKKERFSLILESASTNQTSMYLCASSSPGGVYSNQPQHFGDGTRLSIL.

The chain has TRBV7-9 and TRBJ1-4, with TRBD1 matching 10 bases. J was trimmed by 5 bases and V by 5 bases; bases with no gene match: 5. Germline CDR1 is SEHNR and CDR2 is FQNEAQ (reference sequence). This CDR3 contains 15 residues. The DNA of the CDR3 is TGTGCCAGCAGCCGGACAGGGGGGAGGAATGAAAAACTGTTTTTT. Its protein product is CASSRTGGRNEKLFF.

In DNA, the CDR3 is TGTGCCAGCAGCCCAGATCAGAACTATGGCTACACCTTC. Its protein product is CASSPDQNYGYTF. The chain employs TRBV5-4 and TRBJ1-2; no clear D. Per the germline V gene, CDR1 is SGHNT and CDR2 is YYREEE (reference sequence). CDR3 length: 13 residues. The V end was cut by 4 bases, the J end by 2 bases, with 9 bases between.

On this clone: This same CDR3 is encoded by further DNA sequences in the sample. The gene calls are TRBV3-1 (or the pseudogene TRBV3-2) and TRBJ2-2; D is undetermined. The ends were cut back, 1 base at V and 2 bases at J, with 5 bases in the middle. The germline CDR1 and CDR2 sequences are LGHDT and YNNKEL (reference sequence). The CDR3 covers 14 residues. The CDR3 DNA reads TGTGCCAGCAGCCAAGGACTTAACACCGGGGAGCTGTTTTTT. Its translation is CASSQGLNTGELFF.

The J gene is TRBJ1-3, the V gene TRBV7-2; no definite D call. V lost 5 bases and J lost 0, with 11 bases in between. Per the germline V gene, CDR1 is SGHTA and CDR2 is FQGNSA. The CDR3 loop spans 15 amino acids. CDR3 sequence reads: CASSPGLFSGNTIYF. CDR3 bases: TGTGCCAGCAGCCCTGGACTGTTCTCTGGAAACACCATATATTTT.

This chain connects TRBV19 to TRBJ2-5, with TRBD1 matching over 9 bases. CDR1 LNHDA and CDR2 SQIVND come from the germline V gene (reference sequence). The length of the CDR3 is 16 residues. The ends lost 6 bases at V and 0 bases at J; junction bases unmatched: 8. Here the CDR3 DNA reads TGTGCCAGTAGCTCCACGACAGGGGGGTACCAAGAGACCCAGTACTTC. Translated: CASSSTTGGYQETQYF.

This rearrangement joins TRBV29-1 to TRBJ2-1; D gene ambiguous. The CDR3 has 16 residues. Germline V gene sequence: CDR1 SQVTM, CDR2 ANQGSEA. V was pared by 4 bases and J by 0 bases, with 16 bases between. CDR3 region: CSVAPAHRSSYNEQFF. The CDR3 DNA follows: TGCAGCGTTGCCCCCGCTCATCGCAGCTCCTACAATGAGCAGTTCTTC.

This clone was seen only once. This sequence joins TRBV11-3 and TRBJ2-1, with 7 bases aligning to TRBD2. The CDR3 sequence is 18 residues long. V lost 5 bases to trimming and J lost 0 bases; unmatched junction nucleotides: 13. CDR1 and CDR2 (germline): SGHNT, YENEEA. The CDR3 DNA reads as TGTGCCAGCAGCAGCGACGACGGGAGGCTGAGCTCCTACAATGAGCAGTTCTTC. This encodes CASSSDDGRLSSYNEQFF.

This chain uses TRBV2 with TRBJ1-1, with 9 bases lining up with TRBD1. V lost 6 bases, J lost 6 bases, and 8 bases stayed unmatched. Germline CDR1 is SNHLY and CDR2 is FYNNEI. The CDR3 totals 14 residues. The CDR3 nucleotides are TGTGCCAGCAGCAAGGGACAGGGTGGCGCTGAAGCTTTCTTT. It yields the protein CASSKGQGGAEAFF. Looking up the rest from reference TRBV2 and TRBJ1-1 gives the full variable domain: EPEVTQTPSHQVTQMGQEVILRCVPISNHLYFYWYRQILGQKVEFLVSFYNNEISEKSEIFDDQFSVERPDGSNFTLKIRSTKLEDSAMYFCASSKGQGGAEAFFGQGTRLTVV.

The chain has TRBV5-4 and TRBJ2-1; TRBD2 matches 11 bases. J gave up 3 bases and V 3 bases, and 5 bases lay outside the gene matches. The CDR3 covers 16 residues. Germline V gene data show CDR1 as SGHNT and CDR2 as YYREEE (reference sequence). As DNA, the CDR3 is TGTGCCAGCAGCTCAATAGCGGGAGGGCTCTACAATGAGCAGTTCTTC. Translated, it gives CASSSIAGGLYNEQFF.

The J gene is TRBJ1-2, the V gene TRBV30; D is undetermined. This CDR3 comprises 13 residues. V was clipped by 3 bases and J by 5 bases, with 13 bases between them. CDR1 and CDR2 (germline): GTSNPN, SVGIG (reference sequence). DNA of the CDR3: TGTGCCTGGAGAGTGGGGAGCTGGTATGGCTACACCTTC. This gives the protein CAWRVGSWYGYTF.

V gene TRBV9 combines with J gene TRBJ1-4; 9 nucleotides match TRBD1. J gave up 4 bases and V 3 bases, and 4 bases lay outside the gene matches. The CDR3 loop spans 15 amino acids. Germline V gene data show CDR1 as SGDLS and CDR2 as YYNGEE. The CDR3, as DNA: TGTGCCAGCAGCGCCCGGACAGGGGTTAATGAAAAACTGTTTTTT. Translated: CASSARTGVNEKLFF.

The rearrangement uses TRBV6-1 and TRBJ1-5; D ambiguous. Germline V gives CDR1 MNHNS, CDR2 SASEGT. This CDR3 is 15 amino acids long. V was shortened by 1 base and J by 0 bases, with 7 bases between the two germline ends. The CDR3: CASSEVWASNQPQHF. The DNA for the CDR3 is TGTGCCAGCAGTGAAGTCTGGGCTAGCAATCAGCCCCAGCATTTT.